This is a list of T cell receptor beta chains from one sample in a study of cytomegalovirus exposure and HLA in healthy donors. Some clones are missing from TCRdb's copy, which holds only in-frame ones; the method was immunoSEQ multiplex PCR. This table holds some 140,000 clones, 55% to 75% found once. The specimen sequenced was PBMCs. The receptor set was obtained from a man aged 50-59 years in good health and CMV-seropositive. Each CDR3 is given with its conserved first and last residue. A D gene is named only where the DNA matches it firmly. The size of a clone is reported for some rows only, either as once, few or many, or as a class for expanded clones.

j_call | clone_size | d_call | v_call | cdr3_aa | cdr3_nt
TRBJ1-2 | - | - | TRBV7-6 | CASSPSRDYGYTF | TGTGCCAGCAGCCCAAGCAGGGACTATGGCTACACCTTC
TRBJ2-1 | - | - | TRBV5-4 | CASSPTSAVAYNEQFF | TGTGCCAGCAGCCCGACGAGCGCGGTAGCCTACAATGAGCAGTTCTTC
TRBJ1-1 | few | TRBD1 | TRBV5-8 | CASSSGTVATEAFF | TGTGCCAGCAGCTCCGGGACAGTCGCCACTGAAGCTTTCTTT
TRBJ2-7 | - | - | TRBV19 | CASSYTWTGGGEQYF | TGTGCCAGTAGCTATACCTGGACAGGAGGGGGCGAGCAGTACTTC
TRBJ2-7 | - | TRBD2 | TRBV5-6 | CASSRDYYEQYF | TGTGCCAGCAGCCGGGACTACTACGAGCAGTACTTC
TRBJ2-7 | - | - | TRBV11-3 | CASSLDQLEKESYEQYF | TGTGCCAGCAGCTTAGATCAGTTAGAGAAGGAGTCCTACGAGCAGTACTTC
TRBJ1-1 | few | - | TRBV7-9 | CASSLSGRVNTEAFF | TGTGCCAGCAGCTTAAGCGGCAGAGTGAACACTGAAGCTTTCTTT
TRBJ2-3 | - | TRBD2 | TRBV5-1 | CASSYQGLAGDTQYF | TGCGCCAGCAGCTACCAGGGACTAGCGGGAGATACGCAGTATTTT
TRBJ1-2 | - | - | TRBV21-1 | CASRDGTETYGYTF | TGTGCCAGCCGCGACGGGACAGAGACCTATGGCTACACCTTC
TRBJ1-2 | - | TRBD1 | TRBV5-5 | CASSLALGQGALVGGYTF | TGTGCCAGCAGCTTGGCCCTGGGACAGGGGGCTTTAGTTGGTGGCTACACCTTC
TRBJ1-5 | - | - | TRBV29-1 | CSVQGTRDQPQHF | TGCAGCGTCCAGGGGACAAGGGATCAGCCCCAGCATTTT
TRBJ1-2 | - | TRBD1 | TRBV9 | CASSVADRAGGYTF | TGTGCCAGCAGCGTGGCGGACAGGGCTGGTGGCTACACCTTC
TRBJ1-4 | - | - | TRBV4-1 | CASSLGQPGGEKLFF | TGCGCCAGCAGCCTCGGACAGCCCGGCGGTGAAAAACTGTTTTTT
TRBJ2-4 | - | TRBD2 | TRBV5-4 | CASSSRGGENIQYF | TGTGCCAGCAGCTCGCGGGGGGGTGAAAACATTCAGTACTTC
TRBJ2-7 | - | TRBD1 | TRBV15 | CATSRYRDRVDEQYF | TGTGCCACCAGCAGATACCGGGACAGGGTTGACGAGCAGTACTTC
TRBJ2-7 | - | TRBD2 | TRBV14 | CASSRLAGGYEQYF | TGTGCCAGCAGCCGACTAGCGGGAGGTTACGAGCAGTACTTC
TRBJ1-3 | - | TRBD1 | TRBV7-8 | CASSGRTGVGNTIYF | TGTGCCAGCAGCGGTCGGACAGGGGTCGGAAACACCATATATTTT
TRBJ2-6 | - | - | TRBV15 | CATSSLGQLVSGANVLTF | TGTGCCACCAGCAGCCTCGGACAGTTGGTATCTGGGGCCAACGTCCTGACTTTC
TRBJ2-3 | - | TRBD1 | TRBV5-1 | CASSLTGGGADTQYF | TGCGCCAGCAGTCTTACAGGGGGCGGCGCAGATACGCAGTATTTT
TRBJ1-2 | - | TRBD1 | TRBV7-2 | CASSSRQGPTYGYTF | TGTGCCAGCAGCTCCCGACAGGGCCCCACCTATGGCTACACCTTC
TRBJ1-1 | - | - | TRBV4-2 | CASSQDQGTEAFF | TGTGCCAGCAGCCAAGACCAGGGAACTGAAGCTTTCTTT
TRBJ2-3 | - | - | TRBV7-2 | CASSLVRADTQYF | TGTGCCAGCAGCTTAGTGCGGGCAGATACGCAGTATTTT
TRBJ2-7 | - | - | TRBV5-4 | CASSPGGTGLTYEQYF | TGTGCCAGCAGCCCGGGGGGGACAGGGCTAACCTACGAGCAGTACTTC
TRBJ2-3 | - | TRBD1 | TRBV7-9 | CASSFGTGVLDTQYF | TGTGCCAGCAGTTTCGGGACAGGCGTTCTAGATACGCAGTATTTT
TRBJ2-7 | - | - | TRBV7-3 | CASSLSRDYEQYF | TGTGCCAGCAGCCTAAGCCGGGACTACGAGCAGTACTTC
TRBJ1-1 | - | - | TRBV19 | CASRTPAGEAFF | TGTGCCAGTCGGACCCCAGCGGGTGAAGCTTTCTTT
TRBJ2-7 | - | TRBD2 | TRBV5-6 | CASSFRVAGLEQYF | TGTGCCAGCAGCTTTAGGGTAGCGGGCCTGGAGCAGTACTTC
TRBJ2-5 | - | - | TRBV7-2 | CASSPTGPQETQYF | TGTGCCAGCAGCCCCACAGGACCGCAAGAGACCCAGTACTTC
TRBJ2-1 | - | - | TRBV4-1 | CASSQALAGSYNEQFF | TGCGCCAGCAGCCAAGCTCTAGCTGGAAGCTACAATGAGCAGTTCTTC
TRBJ2-5 | - | TRBD1 | TRBV18 | CASSPETGGQETQYF | TGTGCCAGCTCACCAGAAACAGGGGGACAAGAGACCCAGTACTTC
TRBJ2-7 | - | TRBD1 | TRBV4-3 | CASSQTGQVVYEQYF | TGCGCCAGCAGCCAAACGGGACAGGTAGTCTACGAGCAGTACTTC